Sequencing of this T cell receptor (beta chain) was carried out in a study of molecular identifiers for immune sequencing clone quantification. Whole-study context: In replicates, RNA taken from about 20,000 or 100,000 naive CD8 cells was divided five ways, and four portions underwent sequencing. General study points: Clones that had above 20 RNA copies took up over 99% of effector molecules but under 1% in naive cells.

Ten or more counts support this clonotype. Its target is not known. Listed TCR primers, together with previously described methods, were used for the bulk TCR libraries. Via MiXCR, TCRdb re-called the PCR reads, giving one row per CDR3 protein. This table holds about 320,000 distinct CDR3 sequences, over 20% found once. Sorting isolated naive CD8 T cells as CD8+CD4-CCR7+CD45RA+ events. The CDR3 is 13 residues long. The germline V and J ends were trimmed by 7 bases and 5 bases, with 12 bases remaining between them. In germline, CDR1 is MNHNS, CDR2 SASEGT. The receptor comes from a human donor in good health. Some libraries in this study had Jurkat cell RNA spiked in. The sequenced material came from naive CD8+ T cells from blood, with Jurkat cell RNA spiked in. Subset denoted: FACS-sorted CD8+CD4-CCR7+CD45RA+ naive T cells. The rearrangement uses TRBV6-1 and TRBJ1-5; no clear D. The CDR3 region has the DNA TGTGCCAGCATTTACCCGAGGGATCAGCCCCAGCATTTT. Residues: CASIYPRDQPQHF.